Listed here are 14 T cell receptor beta chains from one sample, sequenced in a study of blood T cell repertoires in COVID-19. Generated by immunoSEQ multiplex PCR, the TCRdb table keeps only in-frame clones and is missing some. Counted here are 55,000 to 80,000 clones, roughly 88% occurring once; the ten biggest clones make up roughly 1.7%. Sequencing was done on a sample of peripheral blood. Receptors were obtained from a human donor in a cohort sampled during active COVID-19.

The chain employs TRBV15 and TRBJ2-7; 10 nucleotides match TRBD1. After removal of 4 bases from V and 7 bases from J, the junction contained 4 bases not matched to a gene. The CDR3 consists of 13 residues. The V gene's germline CDR1 is LNHNV and CDR2 YYDKDF (reference sequence). In nucleotides, the CDR3 is TGTGCCACCAGCACAGGACAGGGGGGTGAGCAGTACTTC. Encoded protein: CATSTGQGGEQYF.

This rearrangement joins TRBV6-2 or TRBV6-3 to TRBJ2-5; 8 bases agree with TRBD2. The ends lost 6 bases at V and 6 bases at J; junction bases unmatched: 12. Germline loops: CDR1 MNHEY, CDR2 SVGEGT. The CDR3 runs to 15 residues. In DNA, the CDR3 is TGTGCCAGCAGCCCCACCGGGACTAGGGGGAAGACCCAGTACTTC. Its protein product is CASSPTGTRGKTQYF.

V usage is TRBV4-3 and J usage is TRBJ1-2; maybe TRBD1 (6 bases). V lost 0 bases and J 2 bases, leaving 19 bases between the germline ends. The CDR3 is made up of 18 amino acids. Germline V gene data show CDR1 as LGHNA and CDR2 as YSLEER. CDR3 protein: CASSQDLLGGGTNYGYTF. CDR3 in DNA: TGCGCCAGCAGCCAAGATCTCCTGGGGGGGGGCACCAACTATGGCTACACCTTC.

With regard to this clone: The same CDR3 can be traced to other DNA sequences in this sample. This chain uses TRBV27 with TRBJ1-2; D call uncertain. V lost 2 bases and J lost 7, with 14 bases in between. The CDR3 spans 14 residues. From germline, CDR1 is MNHEY and CDR2 SMNVEV (reference sequence). CDR3 sequence (DNA): TGTGCCAGCAGTTTAGCCAGAGGGCGAGGTGGCTACACCTTC. This sequence encodes CASSLARGRGGYTF.

The chain combines TRBV19 with TRBJ1-4, with 11 nucleotides matching TRBD1. CDR3 length equals 15 residues. V lost 3 bases and J lost 8; bases outside the gene matches: 5. From germline, CDR1 is LNHDA and CDR2 SQIVND (reference sequence). CDR3 residues: CASSMDRGRGEKLFF. The DNA for the CDR3 is TGTGCCAGTAGTATGGACAGGGGGCGAGGGGAAAAACTGTTTTTT.

V usage is TRBV20-1 and J usage is TRBJ2-1, with D tentatively TRBD2 (5 bases). Germline V gene sequence: CDR1 DFQATT, CDR2 SNEGSKA (reference sequence). V lost 3 bases, J lost 9 bases, and 21 bases lay in between. The CDR3 loop spans 15 amino acids. CDR3 residues: CSASSSSGLAGEQFF. Written as DNA, the CDR3 is TGCAGTGCTAGTTCCTCCTCCGGCCTAGCTGGTGAGCAGTTCTTC.

This clone is medium-sized (0.01 to 0.1%). The V gene is TRBV6-6, the J gene TRBJ2-7; D possibly corresponds to TRBD1 (8 bases). V lost 5 bases to trimming and J lost 0 bases, with 20 bases between them. The CDR3 is made up of 17 amino acids. The germline gives CDR1 MNHNY, CDR2 SVGAGI (reference sequence). This CDR3 is CASSLLRGPSGSYEQYF. The CDR3 DNA reads TGTGCCAGCAGTCTACTCAGGGGGCCTAGCGGCTCCTACGAGCAGTACTTC.

The rearrangement links TRBV6-5 to TRBJ2-5; a possible D gene is TRBD1 (6 bases). The CDR3 totals 14 residues. Germline values: CDR1 MNHEY, CDR2 SVGAGI. Trimming left V 5 bases short and J 7 bases short, with 17 bases between. CDR3 nucleotides: TGTGCCAGCAGTCCTGGACAGCAAACGAGGACCCAGTACTTC. Amino acid sequence: CASSPGQQTRTQYF.

V gene TRBV18 combines with J gene TRBJ2-3; D remains unclear. The CDR3 loop spans 13 amino acids. The germline gives CDR1 KGHSH, CDR2 LQKENI. Trimming took 4 bases from V and 0 from J, leaving 5 bases between them. The CDR3 coding sequence is TGTGCCAGCTCACGTCCTAGCACAGATACGCAGTATTTT. Encoded protein: CASSRPSTDTQYF.

This clone was seen a single time. The genes are TRBV6-5 and TRBJ2-7; TRBD2 is a possible D gene (6 bases). CDR3 length: 13 amino acids. Looked up from germline, CDR1 is MNHEY and CDR2 is SVGAGI. DNA of the CDR3: TGTGCGGGCGCCCGTGGAGGGGCCTACGAGCAGTACTTC. This codes for CAGARGGAYEQYF.

For this clone: Different DNA sequences within this sample yield the same CDR3. The chain is built from TRBV9 and TRBJ1-6; weak D call: TRBD1 (5 bases). Germline lookup yields CDR1 SGDLS and CDR2 YYNGEE. The CDR3 contains 13 residues. Deletions cut 3 bases from V and 17 bases from J, with 18 bases between. The CDR3 here is CASSGGIGTAFHF. The CDR3 DNA reads as TGTGCCAGCAGCGGCGGGATCGGGACCGCCTTCCACTTT.

This chain connects TRBV9 to TRBJ1-1; the D gene is possibly TRBD1 (6 bases). Germline V gene data show CDR1 as SGDLS and CDR2 as YYNGEE. The CDR3 totals 15 residues. V was clipped by 0 bases and J by 6 bases, with 15 bases between them. The CDR3 coding sequence is TGTGCCAGCAGCGTAGGACCCCAGGGGATGGCTGAAGCTTTCTTT. This encodes CASSVGPQGMAEAFF.

CDR3 nucleotide sequence: TGTGCCAGTATACCACGAGGTAACAAAAACATTCAGTACTTC. Translated: CASIPRGNKNIQYF. The V and J genes are TRBV19 and TRBJ2-4; D is ambiguous. Trimming cost V 7 bases and J 3 bases, with 13 bases left between them. The CDR3 covers 14 residues. The germline V gene encodes CDR1 LNHDA and CDR2 SQIVND (reference sequence).

This chain joins TRBV28 and TRBJ2-1; possibly TRBD1 for D (7 bases). The CDR3 runs to 15 residues. V was cut by 4 bases and J by 7 bases, with 17 bases left in between. Germline CDR1 MDHEN, CDR2 SYDVKM. The CDR3 is CASSSQGGGMNEQFF. As DNA, the CDR3 is TGTGCCAGCAGTTCTCAGGGGGGTGGGATGAATGAGCAGTTCTTC.